This T cell receptor beta chain was profiled in a study of PD-1 blockade in mismatch repair-deficient tumors. Only one count was recorded for this clone. The V gene end was trimmed by 2 bases and the J gene end by 5 bases; junction bases not matched to a gene: 3. The CDR3 contains 15 residues. Per germline, CDR1 ENHRY and CDR2 SYGVKD. TCRdb's table, derived via immunoSEQ multiplex PCR, lists solely in-frame clones and lacks some. The sample lists 60,000 to 65,000 clones, about 91% occurring once. This specimen consisted of peripheral blood, obtained 52 weeks after starting pembrolizumab. The J gene is TRBJ2-3, the V gene TRBV10-3; 11 bases are a match to TRBD2. The sequence came from an adult with mismatch repair-deficient cancer. The CDR3 reads CAISEILAGGDTQYF. The CDR3 nucleotides are TGTGCCATCAGTGAGATCCTAGCGGGAGGAGATACGCAGTATTTT.